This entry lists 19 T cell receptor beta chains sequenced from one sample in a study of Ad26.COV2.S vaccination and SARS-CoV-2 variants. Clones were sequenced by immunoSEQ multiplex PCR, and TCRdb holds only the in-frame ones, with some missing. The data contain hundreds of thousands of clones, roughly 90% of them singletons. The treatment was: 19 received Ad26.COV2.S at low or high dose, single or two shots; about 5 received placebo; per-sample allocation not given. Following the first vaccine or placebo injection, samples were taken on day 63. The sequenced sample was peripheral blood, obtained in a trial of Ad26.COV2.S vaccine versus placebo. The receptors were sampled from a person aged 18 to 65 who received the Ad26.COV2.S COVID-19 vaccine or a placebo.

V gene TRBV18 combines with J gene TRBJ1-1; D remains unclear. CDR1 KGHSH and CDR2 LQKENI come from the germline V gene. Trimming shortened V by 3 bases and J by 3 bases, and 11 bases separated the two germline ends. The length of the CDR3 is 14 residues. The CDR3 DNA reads TGTGCCAGCTCACCTCTCGGGTTGGACACTGAAGCTTTCTTT. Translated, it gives CASSPLGLDTEAFF.

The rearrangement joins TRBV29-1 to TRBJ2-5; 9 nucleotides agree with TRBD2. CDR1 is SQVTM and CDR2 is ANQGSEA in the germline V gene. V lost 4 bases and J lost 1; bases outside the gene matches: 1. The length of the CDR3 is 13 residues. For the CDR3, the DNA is TGCAGCGTTGCTAGCGGGGTCCAAGAGACCCAGTACTTC. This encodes CSVASGVQETQYF.

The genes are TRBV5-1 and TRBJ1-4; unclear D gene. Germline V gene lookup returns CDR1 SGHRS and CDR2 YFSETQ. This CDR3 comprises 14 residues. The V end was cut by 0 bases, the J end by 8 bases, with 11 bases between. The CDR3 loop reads CASSLGSQREKLFF. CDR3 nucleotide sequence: TGCGCCAGCAGCTTGGGCAGTCAGAGGGAAAAACTGTTTTTT.

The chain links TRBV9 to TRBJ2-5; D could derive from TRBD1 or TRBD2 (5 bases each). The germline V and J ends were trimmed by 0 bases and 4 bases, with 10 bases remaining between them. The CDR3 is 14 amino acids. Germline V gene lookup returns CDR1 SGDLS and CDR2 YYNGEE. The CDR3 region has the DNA TGTGCCAGCAGCGTAGGACAGAGGGGAGAGACCCAGTACTTC. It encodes CASSVGQRGETQYF.

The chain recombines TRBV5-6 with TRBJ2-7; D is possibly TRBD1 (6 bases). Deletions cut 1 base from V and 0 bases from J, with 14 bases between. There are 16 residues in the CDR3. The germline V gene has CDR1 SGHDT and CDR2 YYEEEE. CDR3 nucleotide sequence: TGTGCCAGCAGCTTGTGGGCCAGGGGACCCTCCTACGAGCAGTACTTC. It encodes CASSLWARGPSYEQYF.

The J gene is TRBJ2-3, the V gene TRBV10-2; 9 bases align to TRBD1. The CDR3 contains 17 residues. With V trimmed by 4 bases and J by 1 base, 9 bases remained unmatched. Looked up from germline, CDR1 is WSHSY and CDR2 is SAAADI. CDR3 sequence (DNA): TGCGCCAGCAGTGGTTCCGGGACAGGGCTTGGCACAGATACGCAGTATTTT. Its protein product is CASSGSGTGLGTDTQYF.

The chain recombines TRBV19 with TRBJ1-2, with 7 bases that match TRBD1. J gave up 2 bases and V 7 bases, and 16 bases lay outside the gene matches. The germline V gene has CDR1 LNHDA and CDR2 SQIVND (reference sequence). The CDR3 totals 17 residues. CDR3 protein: CASNNYGTADLNYGYTF. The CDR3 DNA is TGTGCCAGTAATAACTACGGGACAGCCGATCTAAACTATGGCTACACCTTC.

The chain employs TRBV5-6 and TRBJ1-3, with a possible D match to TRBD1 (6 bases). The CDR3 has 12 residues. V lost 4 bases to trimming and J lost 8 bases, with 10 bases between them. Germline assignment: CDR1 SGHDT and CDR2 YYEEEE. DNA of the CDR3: TGTGCCAGCAGCGCAGGGGAGGACACCATATATTTT. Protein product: CASSAGEDTIYF.

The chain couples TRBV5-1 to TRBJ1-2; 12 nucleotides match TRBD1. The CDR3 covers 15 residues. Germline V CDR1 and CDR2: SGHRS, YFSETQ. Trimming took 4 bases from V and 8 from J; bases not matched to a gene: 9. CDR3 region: CASSPPGQGAGGYTF. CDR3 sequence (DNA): TGCGCCAGCAGCCCGCCGGGACAGGGGGCGGGAGGCTACACCTTC.

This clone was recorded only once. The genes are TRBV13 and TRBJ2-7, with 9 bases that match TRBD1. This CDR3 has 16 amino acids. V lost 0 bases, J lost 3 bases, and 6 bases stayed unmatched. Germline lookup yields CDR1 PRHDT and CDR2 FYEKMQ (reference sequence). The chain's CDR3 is CASSLGVGTGSYEQYF. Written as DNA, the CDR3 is TGTGCCAGCAGCTTAGGAGTGGGGACAGGGAGCTACGAGCAGTACTTC.

Here the CDR3 reads CASSLVALGAIYEQYF. CDR3 sequence (DNA): TGTGCCAGCAGCTTAGTAGCTTTAGGGGCCATTTACGAGCAGTACTTC. V is TRBV7-9 and J is TRBJ2-7; tentative D call: TRBD1 (5 bases). Germline CDR1 SEHNR, CDR2 FQNEAQ (reference sequence). This CDR3 is 16 amino acids long. Trimming took 1 base from V and 4 from J, leaving 17 bases between them.

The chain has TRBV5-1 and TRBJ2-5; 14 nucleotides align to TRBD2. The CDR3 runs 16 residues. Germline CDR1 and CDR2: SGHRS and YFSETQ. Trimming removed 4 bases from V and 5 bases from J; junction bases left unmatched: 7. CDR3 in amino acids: CASSPGTSGRSETQYF. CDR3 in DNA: TGCGCCAGCAGCCCAGGGACTAGCGGGAGAAGTGAGACCCAGTACTTC.

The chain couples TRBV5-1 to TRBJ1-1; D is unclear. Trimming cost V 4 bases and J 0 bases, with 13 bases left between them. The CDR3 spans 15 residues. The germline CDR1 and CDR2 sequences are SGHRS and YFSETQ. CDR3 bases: TGCGCCAGCAGCCCGGCCGCGAGAGTGAACACTGAAGCTTTCTTT. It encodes CASSPAARVNTEAFF.

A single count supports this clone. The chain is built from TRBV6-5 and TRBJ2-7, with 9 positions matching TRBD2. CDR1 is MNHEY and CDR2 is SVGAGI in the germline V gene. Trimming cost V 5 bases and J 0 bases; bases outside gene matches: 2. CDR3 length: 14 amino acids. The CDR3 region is CASSLAGSSYEQYF. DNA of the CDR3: TGTGCCAGCAGTCTAGCGGGGAGCTCCTACGAGCAGTACTTC.

In DNA form, the CDR3 reads TGTGCCAGCTCACAACCTCGGGCGCGGGGGGACTACGAGCAGTACTTC. Its protein is CASSQPRARGDYEQYF. The chain uses TRBV18 and TRBJ2-7, with TRBD2 identical over 8 bases. Trimming took 4 bases from V and 3 from J; bases not matched to a gene: 11. The germline V gene encodes CDR1 KGHSH and CDR2 LQKENI. This CDR3 region has 16 residues.

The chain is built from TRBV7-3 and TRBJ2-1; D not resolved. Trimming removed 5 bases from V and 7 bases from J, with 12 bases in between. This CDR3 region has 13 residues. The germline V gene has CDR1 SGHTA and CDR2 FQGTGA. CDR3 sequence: CASSPGPQNEQFF. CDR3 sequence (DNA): TGTGCCAGCAGCCCCGGCCCGCAGAATGAGCAGTTCTTC.

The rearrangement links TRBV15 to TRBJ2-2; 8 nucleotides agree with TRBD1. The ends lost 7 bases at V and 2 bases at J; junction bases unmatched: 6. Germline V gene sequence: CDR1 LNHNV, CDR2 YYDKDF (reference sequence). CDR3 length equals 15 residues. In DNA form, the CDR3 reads TGTGCCACCACCGACAGGGGCCCTAACACCGGGGAGCTGTTTTTT. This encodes CATTDRGPNTGELFF.

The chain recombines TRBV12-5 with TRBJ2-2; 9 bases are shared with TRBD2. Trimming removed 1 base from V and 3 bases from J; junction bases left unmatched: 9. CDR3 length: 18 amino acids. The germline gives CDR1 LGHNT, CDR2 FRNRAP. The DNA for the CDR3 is TGTGCTAGTGGTTTGGCCACTTCGCGGACTAGCGACACCGGGGAGCTGTTTTTT. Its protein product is CASGLATSRTSDTGELFF. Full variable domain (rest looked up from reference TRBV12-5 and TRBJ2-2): DARVTQTPRHKVTEMGQEVTMRCQPILGHNTVFWYRQTMMQGLELLAYFRNRAPLDDSGMPKDRFSAEMPDATLATLKIQPSEPRDSAVYFCASGLATSRTSDTGELFFGEGSRLTVL.

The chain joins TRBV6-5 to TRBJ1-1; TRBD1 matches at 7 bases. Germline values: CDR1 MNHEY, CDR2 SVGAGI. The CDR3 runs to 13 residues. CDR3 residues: CATGRGGDNEAFF. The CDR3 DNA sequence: TGTGCGACAGGGAGGGGAGGGGACAATGAAGCTTTCTTT.